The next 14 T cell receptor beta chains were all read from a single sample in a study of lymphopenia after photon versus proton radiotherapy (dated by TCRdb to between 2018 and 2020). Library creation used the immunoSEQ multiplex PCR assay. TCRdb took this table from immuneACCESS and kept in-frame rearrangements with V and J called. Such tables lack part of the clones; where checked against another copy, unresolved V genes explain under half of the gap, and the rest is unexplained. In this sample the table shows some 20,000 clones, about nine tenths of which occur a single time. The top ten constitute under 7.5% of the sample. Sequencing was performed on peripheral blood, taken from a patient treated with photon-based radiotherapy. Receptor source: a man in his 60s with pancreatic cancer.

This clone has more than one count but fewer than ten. The CDR3 is CASSLWSGRGRAFF. CDR3 nucleotides: TGTGCCAGCAGTTTATGGTCAGGACGGGGACGAGCTTTCTTT. The chain has TRBV27 and TRBJ1-1, with D perhaps matching TRBD1 (5 bases). V was clipped by 1 base and J by 10 bases, with 16 bases between them. CDR1 MNHEY and CDR2 SMNVEV come from the germline V gene (reference sequence). This CDR3 is 14 amino acids long.

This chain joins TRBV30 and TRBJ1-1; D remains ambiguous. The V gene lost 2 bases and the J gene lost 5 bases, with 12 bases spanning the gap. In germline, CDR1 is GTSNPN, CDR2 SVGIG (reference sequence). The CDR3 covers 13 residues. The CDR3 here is CAWSPRVGTEAFF. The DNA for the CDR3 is TGTGCCTGGAGTCCCCGTGTGGGGACTGAAGCTTTCTTT.

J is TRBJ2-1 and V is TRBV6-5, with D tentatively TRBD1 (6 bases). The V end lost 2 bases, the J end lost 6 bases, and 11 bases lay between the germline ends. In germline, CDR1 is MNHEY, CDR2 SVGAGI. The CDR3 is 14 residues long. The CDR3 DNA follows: TGTGCCAGCAGTTACGGGGGCCGGGGCAATGAGCAGTTCTTC. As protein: CASSYGGRGNEQFF.

The chain's CDR3 is CASSLGNRDTGELFF. The CDR3 DNA is TGTGCCAGCAGCTTGGGCAACAGGGACACCGGGGAGCTGTTTTTT. The chain recombines TRBV5-4 with TRBJ2-2; TRBD1 might be the D (6 bases). Germline assignment: CDR1 SGHNT and CDR2 YYREEE (reference sequence). CDR3 length equals 15 residues. V was clipped by 0 bases and J by 3 bases, with 9 bases between them.

CDR3 sequence reads: CAWSATDRGSSYEQYF. The DNA for the CDR3 is TGTGCCTGGAGTGCGACGGACAGGGGGTCCTCCTACGAGCAGTACTTC. V gene TRBV30 combines with J gene TRBJ2-7; 10 positions agree with TRBD1. In germline, CDR1 is GTSNPN, CDR2 SVGIG (reference sequence). Trimming removed 1 base from V and 0 bases from J; junction bases left unmatched: 6. This CDR3 comprises 16 residues.

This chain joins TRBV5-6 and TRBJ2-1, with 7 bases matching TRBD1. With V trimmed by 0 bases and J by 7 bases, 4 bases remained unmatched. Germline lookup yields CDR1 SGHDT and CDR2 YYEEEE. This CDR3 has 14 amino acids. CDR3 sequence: CASSLGGGRNEQFF. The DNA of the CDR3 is TGTGCCAGCAGCTTGGGAGGGGGCAGGAATGAGCAGTTCTTC.

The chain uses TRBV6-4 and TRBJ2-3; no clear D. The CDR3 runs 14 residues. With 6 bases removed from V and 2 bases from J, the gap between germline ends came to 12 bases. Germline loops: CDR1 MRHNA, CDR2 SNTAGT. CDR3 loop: CASSPAAHTDTQYF. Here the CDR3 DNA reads TGTGCCAGCAGCCCTGCGGCGCACACAGATACGCAGTATTTT.

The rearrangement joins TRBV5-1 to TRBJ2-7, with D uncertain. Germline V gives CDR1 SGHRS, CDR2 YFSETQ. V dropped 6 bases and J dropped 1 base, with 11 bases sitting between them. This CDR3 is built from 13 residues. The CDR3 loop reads CASKPDGSYEQYF. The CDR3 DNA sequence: TGCGCCAGCAAGCCGGACGGATCCTACGAGCAGTACTTC.

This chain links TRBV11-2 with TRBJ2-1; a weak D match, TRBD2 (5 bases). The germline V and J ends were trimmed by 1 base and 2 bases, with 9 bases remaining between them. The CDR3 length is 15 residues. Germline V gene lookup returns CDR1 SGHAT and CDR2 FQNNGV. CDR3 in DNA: TGTGCCAGCAGCTTAGTCACGGGGACCTACAATGAGCAGTTCTTC. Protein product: CASSLVTGTYNEQFF.

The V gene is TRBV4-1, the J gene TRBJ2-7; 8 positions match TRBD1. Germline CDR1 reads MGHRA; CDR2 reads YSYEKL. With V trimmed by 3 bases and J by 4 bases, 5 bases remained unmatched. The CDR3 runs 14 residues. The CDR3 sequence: CASSHAGQVYEQYF. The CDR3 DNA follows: TGCGCCAGCAGCCATGCGGGACAGGTTTACGAGCAGTACTTC.

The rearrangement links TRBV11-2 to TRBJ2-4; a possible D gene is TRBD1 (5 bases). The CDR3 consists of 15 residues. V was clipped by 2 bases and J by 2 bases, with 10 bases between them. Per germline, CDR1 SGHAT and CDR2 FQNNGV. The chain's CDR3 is CASSLFSGTKNIQYF. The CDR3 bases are TGTGCCAGCAGCTTATTCTCAGGGACCAAAAACATTCAGTACTTC.

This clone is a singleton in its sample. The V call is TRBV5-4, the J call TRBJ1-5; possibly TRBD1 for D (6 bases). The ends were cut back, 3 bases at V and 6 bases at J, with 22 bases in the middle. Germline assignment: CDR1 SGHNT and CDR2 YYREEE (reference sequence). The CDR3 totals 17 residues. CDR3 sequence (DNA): TGTGCCAGCAGCTCCATGGGGGGGCGAGGAGTCGTTCAGCCCCAGCATTTT. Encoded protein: CASSSMGGRGVVQPQHF.

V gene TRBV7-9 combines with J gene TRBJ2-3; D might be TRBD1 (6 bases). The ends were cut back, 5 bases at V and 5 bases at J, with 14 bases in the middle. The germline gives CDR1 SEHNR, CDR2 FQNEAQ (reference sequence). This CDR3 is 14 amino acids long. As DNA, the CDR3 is TGTGCCAGCAGCACACAGGGAAGGGGAGATACGCAGTATTTT. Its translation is CASSTQGRGDTQYF. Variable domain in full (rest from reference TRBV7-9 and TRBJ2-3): DTGVSQNPRHKITKRGQNVTFRCDPISEHNRLYWYRQTLGQGPEFLTYFQNEAQLEKSRLLSDRFSAERPKGSFSTLEIQRTEQGDSAMYLCASSTQGRGDTQYFGPGTRLTVL.

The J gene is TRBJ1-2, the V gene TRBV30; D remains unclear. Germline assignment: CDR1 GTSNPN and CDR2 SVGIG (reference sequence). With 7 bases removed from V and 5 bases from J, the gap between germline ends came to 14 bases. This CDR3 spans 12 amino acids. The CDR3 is CASPGVGYGYTF. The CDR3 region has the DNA TGTGCCTCTCCGGGTGTCGGTTATGGCTACACCTTC.